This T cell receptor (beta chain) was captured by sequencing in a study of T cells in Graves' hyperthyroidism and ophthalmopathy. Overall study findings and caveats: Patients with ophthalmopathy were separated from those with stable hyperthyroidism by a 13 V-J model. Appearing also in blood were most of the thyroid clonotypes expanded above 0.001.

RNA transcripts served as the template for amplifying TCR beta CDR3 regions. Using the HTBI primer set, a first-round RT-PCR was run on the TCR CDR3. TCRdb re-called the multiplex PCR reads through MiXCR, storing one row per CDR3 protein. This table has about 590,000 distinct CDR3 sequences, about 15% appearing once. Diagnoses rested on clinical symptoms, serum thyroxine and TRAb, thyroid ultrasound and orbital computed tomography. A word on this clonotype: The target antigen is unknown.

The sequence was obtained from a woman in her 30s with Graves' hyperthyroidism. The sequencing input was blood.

CDR3 sequence (DNA): TGTGCCATCAGACCGGGACTAGCGGGAGGGCCGTACGAGCAGTACTTC. This translates into CAIRPGLAGGPYEQYF. The V call is TRBV10-3, the J call TRBJ2-7, with 16 positions matching TRBD2. The CDR3 extends over 16 amino acids. The germline V gene has CDR1 ENHRY and CDR2 SYGVKD. V shed 6 bases, J shed 4 bases, and the junction held 6 bases outside the gene matches.